What follows are 32 T cell receptor beta chains derived from one specimen sequenced in a study of T cell changes during pregnancy in multiple sclerosis. The table came from immunoSEQ multiplex PCR; TCRdb's copy has only in-frame clones and leaves some out. The table lists approximately 130,000 clones, roughly 95% of them singletons. Source: peripheral blood, taken after pregnancy. The receptors stem from a female donor with multiple sclerosis, enrolled in a pregnancy study.

This rearrangement joins TRBV18 to TRBJ1-1; D may be TRBD1 (5 bases). This CDR3 comprises 15 residues. Trimming took off 2 bases at V and 1 base at J, with 11 bases between the two ends. Germline values: CDR1 KGHSH, CDR2 LQKENI. As DNA, the CDR3 is TGTGCCAGCTCACCAAGACAGATTTCGAACACTGAAGCTTTCTTT. Translated, it gives CASSPRQISNTEAFF. The entire variable domain, with the rest obtained from reference TRBV18 and TRBJ1-1, is as follows: NAGVMQNPRHLVRRRGQEARLRCSPMKGHSHVYWYRQLPEEGLKFMVYLQKENIIDESGMPKERFSAEFPKEGPSILRIQQVVRGDSAAYFCASSPRQISNTEAFFGQGTRLTVV.

This clone has a single count. The chain recombines TRBV6-5 with TRBJ2-2; 8 positions agree with TRBD1. The CDR3 length is 15 residues. CDR1 and CDR2 from the germline V gene are MNHEY and SVGAGI. After removal of 6 bases from V and 3 bases from J, the junction contained 6 bases not matched to a gene. The CDR3 DNA sequence: TGTGCCAGCAGCCCCAGGGGGCTTTACACCGGGGAGCTGTTTTTT. Translated, it gives CASSPRGLYTGELFF.

The rearrangement joins TRBV9 to TRBJ2-1; D perhaps matches TRBD2 (5 bases). CDR1 and CDR2 (germline): SGDLS, YYNGEE. The CDR3 is 16 amino acids. The ends were cut back, 3 bases at V and 0 bases at J, with 13 bases in the middle. CDR3 amino acids: CASSAPGVGSYNEQFF. CDR3 coding DNA: TGTGCCAGCAGCGCCCCCGGGGTTGGCTCCTACAATGAGCAGTTCTTC. The full variable domain, its missing parts supplied by reference TRBV9 and TRBJ2-1, is DSGVTQTPKHLITATGQRVTLRCSPRSGDLSVYWYQQSLDQGLQFLIQYYNGEERAKGNILERFSAQQFPDLHSELNLSSLELGDSALYFCASSAPGVGSYNEQFFGPGTRLTVL.

In DNA form, the CDR3 reads TGTGCCAGCAGCACCTTCAGGGTAGAGTCGAACACTGAAGCTTTCTTT. Translation: CASSTFRVESNTEAFF. The chain joins TRBV7-6 to TRBJ1-1, with D possibly matching TRBD1 (5 bases). This CDR3 contains 16 residues. Germline values: CDR1 SGHVS, CDR2 FNYEAQ. Trimming removed 5 bases at V and 1 base at J, with 17 bases between.

This clone was recorded once. This chain connects TRBV5-1 to TRBJ1-3, with D hard to call. CDR3 length: 16 amino acids. The germline CDR1 and CDR2 sequences are SGHRS and YFSETQ. Trimming cost V 4 bases and J 0 bases, with 14 bases left between them. CDR3 loop: CASSAPGESSGNTIYF. CDR3 in DNA: TGCGCCAGCAGCGCCCCTGGGGAGAGCTCTGGAAACACCATATATTTT.

This sequence joins TRBV5-4 and TRBJ2-7; weak D call: TRBD2 (5 bases). V was pared by 0 bases and J by 5 bases, with 12 bases between. CDR1 is SGHNT and CDR2 is YYREEE in the germline V gene (reference sequence). This CDR3 contains 14 residues. The CDR3 sequence is CASSLAGVPDEQYF. The CDR3 DNA follows: TGTGCCAGCAGCTTGGCCGGGGTTCCGGACGAGCAGTACTTC.

The chain joins TRBV18 to TRBJ1-2; 8 nucleotides agree with TRBD1. Germline V CDR1 and CDR2: KGHSH, LQKENI. This CDR3 has 15 residues. V shed 1 base and J 6 bases; nucleotides not matched to a gene: 7. DNA for the CDR3: TGTGCCAGCTCACCACTAGCACAGGGGGAGAATGGCTACACCTTC. Translation: CASSPLAQGENGYTF.

This clone was detected only once. V is TRBV27 and J is TRBJ1-5, with D unclear. CDR3 length: 13 amino acids. Per germline, CDR1 MNHEY and CDR2 SMNVEV (reference sequence). Trimming took 1 base from V and 8 from J, leaving 9 bases between them. The chain's CDR3 is CASSLFSGEPQHF. CDR3 sequence (DNA): TGTGCCAGCAGTTTATTTTCCGGAGAGCCCCAGCATTTT.

The chain joins TRBV5-6 to TRBJ2-1; D is unresolved. CDR1 SGHDT and CDR2 YYEEEE come from the germline V gene. Trimming removed 1 base at V and 4 bases at J, with 12 bases between. The CDR3 consists of 15 residues. In DNA form, the CDR3 reads TGTGCCAGCAGCTTGAGTCCAGCGCCTTACAATGAGCAGTTCTTC. Translating it yields CASSLSPAPYNEQFF.

V and J are TRBV5-1 and TRBJ1-4; D is undetermined. Between the trimmed V and J ends, which lost 4 bases and 7 bases, there was a span of 11 bases. CDR3 length: 13 residues. Per the germline V gene, CDR1 is SGHRS and CDR2 is YFSETQ. The CDR3 DNA reads as TGCGCCAGCAGCACACCCCGAGGTGAAAAACTGTTTTTT. Translating gives CASSTPRGEKLFF.

The chain couples TRBV7-6 to TRBJ2-1, with 9 bases matching TRBD2. The germline V gene encodes CDR1 SGHVS and CDR2 FNYEAQ. Trimming removed 1 base from V and 8 bases from J; junction bases left unmatched: 9. The CDR3 contains 16 residues. The CDR3: CASSLVPSGRNDEQFF. The CDR3 DNA sequence: TGTGCCAGCAGCTTAGTGCCCAGCGGGAGGAACGATGAGCAGTTCTTC.

The chain carries TRBV5-1 and TRBJ1-1; 8 bases match TRBD1. Germline CDR1 reads SGHRS; CDR2 reads YFSETQ. Trimming cost V 0 bases and J 4 bases; bases outside gene matches: 8. The CDR3 runs to 16 residues. The chain's CDR3 is CASSLGPGGWITEAFF. CDR3 in DNA: TGCGCCAGCAGCTTGGGGCCAGGGGGCTGGATCACTGAAGCTTTCTTT.

V gene TRBV6-5 combines with J gene TRBJ2-7; D gene unclear. The V gene lost 0 bases and the J gene lost 6 bases, with 6 bases spanning the gap. The CDR3 has 12 amino acids. Germline-derived CDR1 and CDR2 are MNHEY and SVGAGI. This CDR3 is CASSYSGGEQYF. The CDR3 bases are TGTGCCAGCAGTTACTCTGGCGGCGAGCAGTACTTC.

This clone was counted a few times. The chain has TRBV29-1 and TRBJ1-2; unclear D gene. Trimming removed 3 bases from V and 0 bases from J, with 8 bases in between. The germline V gene has CDR1 SQVTM and CDR2 ANQGSEA. This CDR3 contains 13 residues. The chain's CDR3 is CSVDWSANYGYTF. For the CDR3, the DNA is TGCAGCGTTGACTGGTCAGCTAACTATGGCTACACCTTC.

V gene TRBV5-1 combines with J gene TRBJ2-7, with 14 positions matching TRBD2. Germline CDR1 is SGHRS and CDR2 is YFSETQ. The CDR3 consists of 15 residues. The V and J ends lost 4 bases and 3 bases, in that order; junction bases with no gene match: 3. This CDR3 reads CASSRGLAGDYEQYF. The CDR3 coding sequence is TGCGCCAGCAGCAGGGGACTAGCGGGGGACTACGAGCAGTACTTC.

The chain uses TRBV6-1 and TRBJ2-2, with TRBD2 matching over 9 bases. The CDR3 is made up of 17 amino acids. V dropped 1 base and J dropped 6; count of bases not matched to a gene: 9. Germline assignment: CDR1 MNHNS and CDR2 SASEGT. The CDR3 bases are TGTGCCAGCAGTGAAGGACTTGCGGGAGGGCCGGCCGGGGAGCTGTTTTTT. Translation: CASSEGLAGGPAGELFF.

The chain carries TRBV7-2 and TRBJ1-5, with 12 bases fitting TRBD1. This CDR3 spans 16 amino acids. Trimming at V came to 1 base and at J to 7 bases, leaving 5 bases not matched to a gene. Germline V gives CDR1 SGHTA, CDR2 FQGNSA. The CDR3 protein is CASSLVGQGARQPQHF. In DNA form, the CDR3 reads TGTGCCAGCAGCTTAGTGGGACAGGGGGCTCGGCAGCCCCAGCATTTT.

The V gene is TRBV9, the J gene TRBJ2-3, with D perhaps TRBD2 (6 bases). The CDR3 is made up of 16 amino acids. Germline values: CDR1 SGDLS, CDR2 YYNGEE. Trimming shortened V by 4 bases and J by 0 bases, and 15 bases separated the two germline ends. CDR3 loop: CASSPRAGSSTDTQYF. In DNA, the CDR3 is TGTGCCAGCAGCCCTAGGGCGGGGTCTAGCACAGATACGCAGTATTTT.

The chain couples TRBV27 to TRBJ2-7; 10 bases align to TRBD2. In germline, CDR1 is MNHEY, CDR2 SMNVEV (reference sequence). This CDR3 is 18 amino acids long. The trim removed 4 bases at V and 0 bases at J, leaving 12 bases unmatched. The chain's CDR3 is CASSSGTSAYSGSYEQYF. The CDR3 region has the DNA TGTGCCAGCAGTTCCGGGACTAGCGCATACTCCGGCTCCTACGAGCAGTACTTC.

The rearrangement links TRBV21-1 to TRBJ2-5; the D segment call TRBD2 is taken from the table without a DNA check. TRBV21-1 is a pseudogene locus. The CDR3 is made up of 22 amino acids. The CDR3 sequence is CASSTAVTRDRGLAGCAGTQYF. CDR3 sequence (DNA): TGTGCCAGCAGCACCGCTGTAACGAGGGACAGGGGACTAGCGGGATGTGCGGGGACCCAGTACTTC.

Here the CDR3 DNA reads TGTGCCATCAGTGATAGGGCTAGCGGGAGGGTCGAGCAGTACTTC. This encodes CAISDRASGRVEQYF. The rearrangement joins TRBV10-3 to TRBJ2-7; 12 positions agree with TRBD2. Trimming cost V 3 bases and J 6 bases; bases outside gene matches: 6. There are 15 residues in the CDR3. Germline CDR1 reads ENHRY; CDR2 reads SYGVKD.

The chain joins TRBV28 to TRBJ2-7; no firm D call. V lost 8 bases and J 9 bases, leaving 14 bases between the germline ends. The CDR3 has 11 amino acids. In germline, CDR1 is MDHEN, CDR2 SYDVKM. CDR3 loop: CASSIIGWQYF. DNA of the CDR3: TGTGCCAGCTCCATTATCGGGTGGCAGTACTTC.

The chain recombines TRBV9 with TRBJ1-4; D uncertain. The V gene lost 0 bases and the J gene lost 7 bases, with 7 bases spanning the gap. The CDR3 runs 13 residues. The germline V gene has CDR1 SGDLS and CDR2 YYNGEE. CDR3 region: CASSVGTGEKLFF. The CDR3 DNA follows: TGTGCCAGCAGCGTAGGAACGGGTGAAAAACTGTTTTTT.

This clone was observed once. V and J are TRBV9 and TRBJ2-7; 7 nucleotides line up with TRBD2. The V gene's germline CDR1 is SGDLS and CDR2 YYNGEE. V dropped 2 bases and J dropped 3; count of bases not matched to a gene: 5. This CDR3 spans 14 amino acids. This chain's CDR3 is CASSVAGTNYEQYF. Written as DNA, the CDR3 is TGTGCCAGCAGCGTCGCCGGGACTAACTACGAGCAGTACTTC.

Written as DNA, the CDR3 is TGTGCCAGCCAAGCGAGAGGGAGTGAAAAACTGTTTTTT. This gives the protein CASQARGSEKLFF. This sequence joins TRBV7-9 and TRBJ1-4, with D hard to call. The CDR3 is 13 amino acids. Germline lookup yields CDR1 SEHNR and CDR2 FQNEAQ (reference sequence). Trimming left V 8 bases short and J 7 bases short, with 14 bases between.

The chain combines TRBV27 with TRBJ2-2, with TRBD2 matching 8 bases. This CDR3 has 16 amino acids. The V gene end was trimmed by 4 bases and the J gene end by 7 bases; junction bases not matched to a gene: 11. Germline CDR1 reads MNHEY; CDR2 reads SMNVEV (reference sequence). The CDR3 loop is CASSSLFGRAVGELFF. The CDR3 nucleotides read TGTGCCAGCAGTTCCCTTTTCGGGAGGGCGGTCGGGGAGCTGTTTTTT.

The chain combines TRBV6-6 with TRBJ2-1; tentative D call: TRBD2 (5 bases). CDR3 size: 13 residues. The germline CDR1 and CDR2 sequences are MNHNY and SVGAGI (reference sequence). V lost 5 bases and J 5 bases, leaving 10 bases between the germline ends. The CDR3: CASSPSSDNEQFF. CDR3 nucleotides: TGTGCCAGCAGTCCGAGTAGCGACAATGAGCAGTTCTTC.

The chain combines TRBV4-1 with TRBJ2-5; TRBD1 aligns across 9 bases. Germline values: CDR1 MGHRA, CDR2 YSYEKL. The CDR3 runs to 16 residues. J lost 0 bases, V lost 3 bases, and 5 bases had no gene match. The CDR3 here is CASSQIRDRDQETQYF. In DNA, the CDR3 is TGCGCCAGCAGCCAGATCCGGGACAGGGACCAAGAGACCCAGTACTTC.

The rearrangement uses TRBV10-1 and TRBJ2-2, with 8 bases aligning to TRBD2. This CDR3 has 19 residues. With 0 bases clipped from V and 6 bases from J, the junction kept 15 bases outside the gene matches. Germline V gene lookup returns CDR1 WNHNN and CDR2 SYGVQD (reference sequence). The CDR3 DNA reads TGCGCCAGCAGTGAGTCCTTCAGGTGGGGCGGGAGGAGAGCCGGGGAGCTGTTTTTT. It codes for CASSESFRWGGRRAGELFF.

The genes are TRBV6-6 and TRBJ1-5; D gene uncertain. This CDR3 contains 15 residues. With 5 bases removed from V and 5 bases from J, the gap between germline ends came to 16 bases. Germline CDR1 MNHNY, CDR2 SVGAGI (reference sequence). The CDR3 spells CASSRVLSPDQPQHF. The CDR3 bases are TGTGCCAGCAGTCGGGTCCTTTCTCCGGATCAGCCCCAGCATTTT.

This clone was detected only once. V is TRBV28 and J is TRBJ2-7, with D possibly being TRBD2 (6 bases). The length of the CDR3 is 15 residues. V was trimmed by 6 bases and J by 2 bases, leaving 17 bases between them. Germline-derived CDR1 and CDR2 are MDHEN and SYDVKM. The DNA for the CDR3 is TGTGCCAGCAGGGATTTCGGGACTTACGCCTACGAGCAGTACTTC. Amino acid sequence: CASRDFGTYAYEQYF.

This clone was picked up one time. The chain combines TRBV28 with TRBJ2-7, with 8 bases lining up with TRBD1. CDR3 length: 15 amino acids. Germline CDR1 and CDR2: MDHEN and SYDVKM. V was clipped by 5 bases and J by 5 bases; unmatched bases: 11. Written as DNA, the CDR3 is TGTGCCAGCAGTCCGCGACGGGACAGGTACCACGAGCAGTACTTC. It is translated as CASSPRRDRYHEQYF. Full variable domain (missing parts from reference TRBV28 and TRBJ2-7): DVKVTQSSRYLVKRTGEKVFLECVQDMDHENMFWYRQDPGLGLRLIYFSYDVKMKEKGDIPEGYSVSREKKERFSLILESASTNQTSMYLCASSPRRDRYHEQYFGPGTRLTVT.